The next 24 T cell receptor beta chains were all read from a single sample in a study of blood T cell repertoires in COVID-19 (dated by TCRdb to the early 2020s). The receptor library was made with the immunoSEQ multiplex PCR assay. TCRdb re-hosts the immuneACCESS table, in-frame sequences only. Its copies lack some clones; in the studies checked, an unresolved V gene accounts for under half of them, and the cause for the rest is not known. The sample contains about 54,000 clones, roughly 90% of them found a single time. The ten largest clones take up 7.5% to 8.5% of the sample. The source material was peripheral blood. The source of these receptors is a man in his fifties or sixties with active COVID-19.

This chain uses TRBV3-1 (or the pseudogene TRBV3-2) with TRBJ1-1, with D possibly TRBD1 on 5 matching bases. The germline V gene has CDR1 LGHDT and CDR2 YNNKEL (reference sequence). V dropped 4 bases and J dropped 1 base, with 13 bases sitting between them. The CDR3 is made up of 15 amino acids. The CDR3 loop reads CASSLRGSSNTEAFF. CDR3 nucleotides: TGTGCCAGCAGCCTGCGGGGGAGCTCGAACACTGAAGCTTTCTTT.

This chain joins TRBV10-2 and TRBJ2-1; tentatively, D is TRBD1 (5 bases). In germline, CDR1 is WSHSY, CDR2 SAAADI. The CDR3 runs 13 residues. V was clipped by 6 bases and J by 4 bases, with 10 bases between them. In DNA, the CDR3 is TGCGCCAGCAGGATAGGGGCTTACAATGAGCAGTTCTTC. Protein: CASRIGAYNEQFF.

V is TRBV10-2 and J is TRBJ1-5; 7 bases map to TRBD1. Germline loops: CDR1 WSHSY, CDR2 SAAADI. This CDR3 region has 15 residues. With 4 bases clipped from V and 5 bases from J, the junction kept 8 bases outside the gene matches. The CDR3 spells CASSGPDRAYQPQHF. As DNA, the CDR3 is TGCGCCAGCAGTGGCCCAGACAGGGCCTATCAGCCCCAGCATTTT.

The rearrangement uses TRBV10-2 and TRBJ1-3, with a possible D match to TRBD1 (6 bases). V dropped 6 bases and J dropped 3 bases, with 18 bases sitting between them. Germline V gives CDR1 WSHSY, CDR2 SAAADI. This CDR3 has 16 residues. The chain's CDR3 is CASRHADSPIGNTIYF. The CDR3 DNA follows: TGCGCCAGCAGACACGCGGACAGTCCTATTGGAAACACCATATATTTT.

The chain combines TRBV29-1 with TRBJ2-7, with D unclear. The V gene lost 4 bases and the J gene lost 0 bases, with 13 bases spanning the gap. Germline assignment: CDR1 SQVTM and CDR2 ANQGSEA. The CDR3 is 14 amino acids. The CDR3 coding sequence is TGCAGCGTTGTGAATATACTCCCCTCCTACGAGCAGTACTTC. Residues: CSVVNILPSYEQYF.

V is TRBV18 and J is TRBJ1-3; 8 nucleotides line up with TRBD1. The CDR3 sequence is 16 residues long. Germline CDR1 and CDR2: KGHSH and LQKENI. The V and J ends lost 0 bases and 1 base, in that order; junction bases with no gene match: 2. CDR3 protein: CASSPPRTGSGNTIYF. DNA of the CDR3: TGTGCCAGCTCACCACCAAGGACAGGGTCTGGAAACACCATATATTTT. Drawing the rest from reference TRBV18 and TRBJ1-3, the complete variable domain is NAGVMQNPRHLVRRRGQEARLRCSPMKGHSHVYWYRQLPEEGLKFMVYLQKENIIDESGMPKERFSAEFPKEGPSILRIQQVVRGDSAAYFCASSPPRTGSGNTIYFGEGSWLTVV.

In its sample, this clone was seen once. J is TRBJ2-3 and V is TRBV29-1; 11 positions agree with TRBD2. Germline V gene sequence: CDR1 SQVTM, CDR2 ANQGSEA. Losses at the gene ends were 6 bases for V and 2 bases for J; bases not matched to a gene: 4. This CDR3 spans 14 amino acids. CDR3 nucleotides: TGCAGCGTCCTAGCGGGGGGAAACACAGATACGCAGTATTTT. Protein product: CSVLAGGNTDTQYF.

This clone is termed medium-sized (0.01 to 0.1%). DNA of the CDR3: TGTGCCAGCAGCCATCCGCGGGAAGGAGAAGATACGCAGTATTTT. Protein: CASSHPREGEDTQYF. V is TRBV9 and J is TRBJ2-3, with D perhaps matching TRBD2 (6 bases). The V end was cut by 4 bases, the J end by 5 bases, with 17 bases between. This CDR3 comprises 15 residues. The germline gives CDR1 SGDLS, CDR2 YYNGEE. Looking up the rest from reference TRBV9 and TRBJ2-3 gives the full variable domain: DSGVTQTPKHLITATGQRVTLRCSPRSGDLSVYWYQQSLDQGLQFLIQYYNGEERAKGNILERFSAQQFPDLHSELNLSSLELGDSALYFCASSHPREGEDTQYFGPGTRLTVL.

The chain carries TRBV5-6 and TRBJ1-2, with unresolved D. The CDR3 totals 12 residues. From germline, CDR1 is SGHDT and CDR2 YYEEEE. Trimming took 3 bases from V and 3 from J, leaving 6 bases between them. The CDR3 sequence is CASSSGYYGYTF. In DNA form, the CDR3 reads TGTGCCAGCAGCTCGGGGTACTATGGCTACACCTTC.

V is TRBV19 and J is TRBJ2-5; TRBD1 might be the D (5 bases). The CDR3 spans 13 residues. The ends were cut back, 3 bases at V and 4 bases at J, with 9 bases in the middle. CDR1 and CDR2 (germline): LNHDA, SQIVND (reference sequence). CDR3 sequence: CASSINQGETQYF. The CDR3 region has the DNA TGTGCCAGTAGTATCAATCAGGGAGAGACCCAGTACTTC.

The sample holds one count of this clone. V is TRBV6-4 and J is TRBJ1-2; D is ambiguous. Germline values: CDR1 MRHNA, CDR2 SNTAGT. The length of the CDR3 is 13 residues. Trimming cost V 8 bases and J 8 bases, with 18 bases left between them. The CDR3 nucleotides are TGTGCCAGCCGGAACGGGCTCCGAGGGGGCTACACCTTC. This gives the protein CASRNGLRGGYTF.

CDR3 protein: CASSQDTASGSYNIQYF. The CDR3 DNA sequence: TGTGCCAGCAGCCAAGATACAGCTAGCGGGAGCTACAACATTCAGTACTTC. The chain links TRBV4-2 to TRBJ2-4; 10 bases line up with TRBD2. Trimming at V came to 0 bases and at J to 7 bases, leaving 9 bases not matched to a gene. Germline V gene data show CDR1 as LGHNA and CDR2 as YNFKEQ. The length of the CDR3 is 17 residues.

The V and J genes are TRBV29-1 and TRBJ2-2; D is possibly TRBD2 (5 bases). CDR1 and CDR2 (germline): SQVTM, ANQGSEA. The CDR3 is 17 residues long. Deletions cut 3 bases from V and 3 bases from J, with 20 bases between. The DNA for the CDR3 is TGCAGCGTTGACTTTAGTGTCACGGCGGACTACACCGGGGAGCTGTTTTTT. Amino acids: CSVDFSVTADYTGELFF.

V is TRBV2 and J is TRBJ2-7; the D gene is possibly TRBD1 (5 bases). The V gene's germline CDR1 is SNHLY and CDR2 FYNNEI. Trimming removed 8 bases at V and 0 bases at J, with 11 bases between. The CDR3 covers 13 residues. The DNA for the CDR3 is TGTGCCAGCTGGACAACCCCCTCCTACGAGCAGTACTTC. Amino acids: CASWTTPSYEQYF.

As for this clone: An end of the junction differs from the germline gene, which may be a read error. The chain is built from TRBV7-9 and TRBJ1-2; D might be TRBD1 (5 bases). Germline lookup yields CDR1 SEHNR and CDR2 FQNEAQ (reference sequence). This CDR3 comprises 12 residues. The DNA for the CDR3 is TGTGCCAGCAGCTTAGCGCAGGGTCCCCAGGCCTTC. Translated, it gives CASSLAQGPQAF.

V gene TRBV5-6 combines with J gene TRBJ2-1; TRBD2 agrees at 11 bases. CDR3 length: 15 residues. CDR1 and CDR2 from the germline V gene are SGHDT and YYEEEE. J lost 4 bases, V lost 3 bases, and 3 bases had no gene match. In DNA, the CDR3 is TGTGCCAGCAGCTCGGGACTAGCGGTGTACAATGAGCAGTTCTTC. Its protein product is CASSSGLAVYNEQFF.

V and J are TRBV5-1 and TRBJ2-2; TRBD1 agrees at 10 bases. With V trimmed by 2 bases and J by 0 bases, 1 base remained unmatched. The CDR3 is made up of 16 amino acids. From germline, CDR1 is SGHRS and CDR2 YFSETQ. The CDR3 nucleotides are TGCGCCAGCAGCTTAGGACAGGGGGCGAACACCGGGGAGCTGTTTTTT. Its protein product is CASSLGQGANTGELFF.

This clone appeared once. This rearrangement joins TRBV5-6 to TRBJ1-4, with D possibly being TRBD1 (6 bases). CDR3 length: 17 amino acids. Germline loops: CDR1 SGHDT, CDR2 YYEEEE. With 4 bases removed from V and 1 base from J, the gap between germline ends came to 17 bases. CDR3 protein: CASSADVTGITNEKLFF. The CDR3 DNA follows: TGTGCCAGCAGCGCGGATGTCACAGGGATAACTAATGAAAAACTGTTTTTT.

The chain couples TRBV12-5 to TRBJ2-6; 9 bases are shared with TRBD2. CDR1 is LGHNT, CDR2 FRNRAP, per germline. CDR3 length: 18 residues. V shed 2 bases, J shed 0 bases, and the junction held 5 bases outside the gene matches. The CDR3 bases are TGTGCTAGTGGTTTGTATAGCGGGGGAAGCTCTGGGGCCAACGTCCTGACTTTC. This codes for CASGLYSGGSSGANVLTF.

By share, this clone ranks as medium-sized. This chain links TRBV27 with TRBJ2-7; TRBD2 agrees at 10 bases. Per the germline V gene, CDR1 is MNHEY and CDR2 is SMNVEV (reference sequence). The CDR3 totals 17 residues. After removal of 7 bases from V and 3 bases from J, the junction contained 15 bases not matched to a gene. The CDR3 sequence is CASTLRLAGDSFYEQYF. The DNA for the CDR3 is TGTGCCAGCACCTTGAGGCTAGCGGGAGATTCGTTCTACGAGCAGTACTTC.

The genes are TRBV11-2 and TRBJ2-3; perhaps TRBD1 as D (6 bases). The CDR3 is made up of 16 amino acids. Germline CDR1 and CDR2: SGHAT and FQNNGV. Trimming took 1 base from V and 8 from J, leaving 19 bases between them. CDR3 bases: TGTGCCAGCAGCTTAGTCTGGAGCATTTTAGGGGGTACGCAGTATTTT. Amino acid sequence: CASSLVWSILGGTQYF.

The chain links TRBV18 to TRBJ2-1; a weak D match, TRBD2 (6 bases). The germline gives CDR1 KGHSH, CDR2 LQKENI. V was pared by 4 bases and J by 10 bases, with 17 bases between. There are 14 residues in the CDR3. CDR3 region: CASSLGTGGREQFF. DNA for the CDR3: TGTGCCAGCTCACTCGGGACTGGAGGTCGCGAGCAGTTCTTC. Full variable domain (outside the CDR3, taken from reference TRBV18 and TRBJ2-1): NAGVMQNPRHLVRRRGQEARLRCSPMKGHSHVYWYRQLPEEGLKFMVYLQKENIIDESGMPKERFSAEFPKEGPSILRIQQVVRGDSAAYFCASSLGTGGREQFFGPGTRLTVL.

The chain employs TRBV27 and TRBJ2-7; D perhaps matches TRBD2 (6 bases). CDR3 size: 15 residues. CDR1 and CDR2 from the germline V gene are MNHEY and SMNVEV (reference sequence). The ends were cut back, 5 bases at V and 0 bases at J, with 14 bases in the middle. CDR3 sequence: CASSIRDSSSYEQYF. The CDR3 region has the DNA TGTGCCAGCAGTATCCGGGACTCAAGCTCCTACGAGCAGTACTTC.

V and J are TRBV4-1 and TRBJ2-5; 8 bases match TRBD1. V dropped 3 bases and J dropped 9; count of bases not matched to a gene: 15. Germline V gene data show CDR1 as MGHRA and CDR2 as YSYEKL. CDR3 length equals 16 residues. The CDR3: CASSHAPRDRSRAQYF. As DNA, the CDR3 is TGCGCCAGCAGCCACGCCCCCCGGGACAGGTCGCGGGCCCAGTACTTC.